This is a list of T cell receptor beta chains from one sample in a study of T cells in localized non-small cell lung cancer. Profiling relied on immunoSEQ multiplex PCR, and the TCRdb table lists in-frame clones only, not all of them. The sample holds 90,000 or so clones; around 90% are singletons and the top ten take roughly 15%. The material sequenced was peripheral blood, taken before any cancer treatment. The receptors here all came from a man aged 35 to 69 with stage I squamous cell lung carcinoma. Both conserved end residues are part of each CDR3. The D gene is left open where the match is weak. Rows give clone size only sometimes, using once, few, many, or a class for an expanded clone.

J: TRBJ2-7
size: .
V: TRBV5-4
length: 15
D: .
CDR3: CASSFSLARSYEQYF
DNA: TGTGCCAGCAGCTTTAGCCTAGCGCGCTCCTACGAGCAGTACTTC

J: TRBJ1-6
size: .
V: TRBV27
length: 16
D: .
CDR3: CASSRFQGVSNSPLHF
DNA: TGTGCCAGCAGCCGTTTCCAGGGTGTGAGTAATTCACCCCTCCACTTT

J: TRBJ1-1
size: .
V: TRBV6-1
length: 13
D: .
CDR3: CASIREVNTEAFF
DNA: TGTGCCAGCATTAGGGAGGTGAACACTGAAGCTTTCTTT

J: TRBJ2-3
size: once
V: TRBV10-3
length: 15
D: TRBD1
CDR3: CAISEVQGVTDTQYF
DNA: TGTGCCATCAGTGAGGTGCAGGGGGTCACAGATACGCAGTATTTT

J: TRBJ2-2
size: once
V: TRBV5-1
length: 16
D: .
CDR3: CASSLKTGEGTGELFF
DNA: TGCGCCAGCAGCCTCAAGACAGGGGAGGGGACCGGGGAGCTGTTTTTT

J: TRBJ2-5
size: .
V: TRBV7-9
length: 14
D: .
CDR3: CASSLVRQGETQYF
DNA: TGTGCCAGCAGCTTAGTTCGGCAGGGAGAGACCCAGTACTTC

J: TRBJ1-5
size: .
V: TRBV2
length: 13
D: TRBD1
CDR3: CASRGTGNQPQHF
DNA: TGTGCCAGCAGGGGGACAGGGAATCAGCCCCAGCATTTT

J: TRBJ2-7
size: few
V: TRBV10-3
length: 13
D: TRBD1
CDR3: CAIRGTGNNEQYF
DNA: TGTGCCATCAGAGGGACAGGGAACAACGAGCAGTACTTC

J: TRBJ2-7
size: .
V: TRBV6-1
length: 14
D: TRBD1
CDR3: CASKPGGQGGEQYF
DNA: TGTGCCAGCAAACCCGGCGGACAGGGAGGCGAGCAGTACTTC

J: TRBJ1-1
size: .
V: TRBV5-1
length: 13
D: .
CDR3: CASGIDTNTEAFF
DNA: TGCGCCAGCGGAATTGATACGAACACTGAAGCTTTCTTT

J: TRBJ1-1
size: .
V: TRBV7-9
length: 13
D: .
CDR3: CASSLGGRLEAFF
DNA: TGTGCCAGCAGCTTAGGGGGTCGACTGGAAGCTTTCTTT

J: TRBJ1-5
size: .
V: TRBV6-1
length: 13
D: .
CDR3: CASREGFAQPQHF
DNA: TGTGCCAGCAGGGAGGGGTTTGCTCAGCCCCAGCATTTT

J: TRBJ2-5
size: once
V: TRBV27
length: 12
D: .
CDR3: CASRLYQETQYF
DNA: TGTGCCAGCAGACTGTACCAAGAGACCCAGTACTTC

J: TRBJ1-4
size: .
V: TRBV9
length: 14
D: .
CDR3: CASSGGGYGEKLFF
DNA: TGTGCCAGCAGCGGAGGAGGGTATGGTGAAAAACTGTTTTTT

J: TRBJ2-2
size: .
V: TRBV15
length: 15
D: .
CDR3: CATSRDVENTGELFF
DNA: TGTGCCACCAGCAGAGATGTGGAGAACACCGGGGAGCTGTTTTTT

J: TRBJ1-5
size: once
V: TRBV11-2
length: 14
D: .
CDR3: CASSLAGYNQPQHF
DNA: TGTGCCAGCAGCTTAGCAGGGTACAATCAGCCCCAGCATTTT

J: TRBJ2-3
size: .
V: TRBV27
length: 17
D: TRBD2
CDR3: CASSLSQPSGVADTQYF
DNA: TGTGCCAGCAGTTTATCGCAGCCTAGCGGGGTGGCAGATACGCAGTATTTT

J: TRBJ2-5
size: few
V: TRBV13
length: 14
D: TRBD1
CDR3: CASSPPGQLETQYF
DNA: TGTGCCAGCAGCCCGCCGGGACAGCTGGAGACCCAGTACTTC

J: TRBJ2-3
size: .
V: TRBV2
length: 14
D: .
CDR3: CASSAVIGTDTQYF
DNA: TGTGCCAGCAGCGCAGTAATCGGCACAGATACGCAGTATTTT

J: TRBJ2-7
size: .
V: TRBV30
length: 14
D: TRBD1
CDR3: CAWRARDRGYEQYF
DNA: TGTGCCTGGAGGGCCCGTGACAGGGGGTACGAGCAGTACTTC

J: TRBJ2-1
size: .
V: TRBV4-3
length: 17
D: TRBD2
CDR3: CASSQDHSGGLYYEQFF
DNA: TGCGCCAGCAGCCAAGATCATAGCGGGGGGCTTTATTATGAGCAGTTCTTC

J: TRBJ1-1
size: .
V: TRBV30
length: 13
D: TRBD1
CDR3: CAWSGDRGNEAFF
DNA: TGTGCCTGGAGTGGTGACAGGGGGAATGAAGCTTTCTTT

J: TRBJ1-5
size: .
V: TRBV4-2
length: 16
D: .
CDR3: CASSQVGQGTNQPQHF
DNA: TGTGCCAGCAGCCAAGTTGGGCAGGGGACGAATCAGCCCCAGCATTTT

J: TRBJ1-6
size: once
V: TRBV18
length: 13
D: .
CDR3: CASSPLNNSPLHF
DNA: TGTGCCAGCTCACCCCTCAATAATTCACCCCTCCACTTT

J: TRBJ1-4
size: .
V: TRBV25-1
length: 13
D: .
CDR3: CASSSRQMEKLFF
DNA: TGTGCCAGCAGTAGCAGACAGATGGAAAAACTGTTTTTT

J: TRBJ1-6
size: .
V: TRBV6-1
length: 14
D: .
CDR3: CASSLTADNSPLHF
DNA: TGTGCCAGCAGTCTAACAGCCGATAATTCACCCCTCCACTTT

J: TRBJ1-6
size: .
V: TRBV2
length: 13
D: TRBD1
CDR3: CASIWTGDSPLHF
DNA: TGTGCCAGCATTTGGACAGGGGATTCACCCCTCCACTTT

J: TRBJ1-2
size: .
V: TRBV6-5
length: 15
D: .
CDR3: CASSYSYQGNYGYTF
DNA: TGTGCCAGCAGTTACTCATATCAGGGGAACTATGGCTACACCTTC

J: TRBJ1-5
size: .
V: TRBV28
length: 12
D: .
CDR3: CASSPLGQPQHF
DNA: TGTGCCAGCAGCCCACTGGGTCAGCCCCAGCATTTT

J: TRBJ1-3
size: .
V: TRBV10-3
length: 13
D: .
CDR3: CAISGTFGNTIYF
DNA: TGTGCCATCAGTGGGACATTTGGAAACACCATATATTTT

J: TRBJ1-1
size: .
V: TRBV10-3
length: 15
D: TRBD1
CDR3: CAIRGTGGRFTEAFF
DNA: TGTGCCATCAGGGGAACAGGGGGCAGATTCACTGAAGCTTTCTTT

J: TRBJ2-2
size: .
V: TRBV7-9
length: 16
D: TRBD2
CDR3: CASSSSAGATTGELFF
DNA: TGTGCCAGCAGCTCCTCAGCGGGGGCCACAACCGGGGAGCTGTTTTTT

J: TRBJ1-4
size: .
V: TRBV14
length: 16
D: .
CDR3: CASSQGSLSLNEKLFF
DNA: TGTGCCAGCAGCCAAGGAAGCCTAAGCCTTAATGAAAAACTGTTTTTT

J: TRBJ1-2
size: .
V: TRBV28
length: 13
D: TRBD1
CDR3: CASIAGTGPGYTF
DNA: TGTGCCAGCATCGCCGGGACAGGACCTGGCTACACCTTC